This T cell receptor (beta chain) appears in the sequencing data of a study of cytomegalovirus exposure and HLA in healthy donors. Study-level points and caveats: Reports showed the classifier diagnosing cytomegalovirus status with high specificity and sensitivity. The productive fraction for most TCR beta V segments was about 87% or about 30% in an earlier analysis. Later genetic work tied a missense DCLRE1C variant to beta-chain V and J trimming.

13 Jbeta primers and 60 Vbeta primers were used for the PCR. Sequencing was performed with immunoSEQ multiplex PCR; in TCRdb, only in-frame clones are kept and a portion is missing. The sample lists 150,000 or so clones; 80% to 85% were seen once. The CDR3 length is 14 residues. Germline V gives CDR1 LNHDA, CDR2 SQIVND (reference sequence). Unmatched junction bases numbered 4, after V lost 7 bases and J lost 2 bases. This clone is a singleton in its sample. Antigen unknown. Among the donors, all were healthy bone marrow donors. The sequence was obtained from a man aged 25-45 years in good health and CMV-seronegative. The sample was PBMCs. The chain employs TRBV19 and TRBJ1-5; 8 bases are shared with TRBD1. The CDR3 DNA sequence: TGTGCCAGTAAACCGGGACAGGGCAATCAGCCCCAGCATTTT. As protein: CASKPGQGNQPQHF. Full variable domain (outside the CDR3, taken from reference TRBV19 and TRBJ1-5): DGGITQSPKYLFRKEGQNVTLSCEQNLNHDAMYWYRQDPGQGLRLIYYSQIVNDFQKGDIAEGYSVSREKKESFPLTVTSAQKNPTAFYLCASKPGQGNQPQHFGDGTRLSIL.